This TCR beta chain was sequenced for a study of siplizumab effects on memory and regulatory T cells. The assay looked at roughly 9.4 x 10^4 TCR templates in each sample. Clones were read by immunoSEQ multiplex PCR, and TCRdb kept only the in-frame ones, dropping some. This table holds some 46,000 clones, 93% found once. As concerns this clone: Its antigen is as yet unknown.

Whole-study findings and limits: Memory cells that were CD4+ and unstimulated gave rise to alloreactive sequences, which siplizumab significantly reduced. Naive versus memory phenotype went unassigned for roughly 75-97% of proliferating CD4+ or CD8+ clones. Tregs proliferating in siplizumab cultures lacked confirmation of their suppressive function.

The CDR3 spans 14 residues. Germline V CDR1 and CDR2: MGHDK, SYGVNS. Losses at the gene ends were 6 bases for V and 2 bases for J; bases not matched to a gene: 6. Sequenced material: CD8+ T cells sorted from blood. The rearrangement links TRBV25-1 to TRBJ2-7; 8 nucleotides align to TRBD1. The sequence was collected from a human donor in good health. This CDR3 is CASSDGTGTYEQYF. The CDR3 coding sequence is TGTGCCAGCAGCGACGGGACAGGTACCTACGAGCAGTACTTC.